A single sample gave rise to the 14 T cell receptor beta chains below, sequenced in a study of shared clonotypes between healthy human individuals. Sequencing was performed with immunoSEQ multiplex PCR; in TCRdb, only in-frame clones are kept and a portion is missing. There are roughly 2 million clones in the sample; 85% to 95% occur only once, and 0.13% lies in the top ten. Sequenced: naive CD4+ T cells sorted from blood. Subset here: CD45RA+ positively selected. The receptor set was obtained from a man between 18 and 35 years old in good health.

This chain links TRBV5-4 with TRBJ2-7; 10 bases agree with TRBD1. The ends lost 4 bases at V and 2 bases at J; junction bases unmatched: 9. CDR1 is SGHNT and CDR2 is YYREEE in the germline V gene (reference sequence). This CDR3 has 16 residues. CDR3 loop: CASSPGRGQGPYEQYF. The CDR3 DNA sequence: TGTGCCAGCAGCCCCGGGCGGGGACAGGGGCCCTACGAGCAGTACTTC.

The chain links TRBV4-1 to TRBJ1-1; D gene uncertain. The CDR3 runs to 16 residues. Trimming took 2 bases from V and 4 from J, leaving 17 bases between them. CDR1 is MGHRA, CDR2 YSYEKL, per germline. CDR3 region: CASSQLGLIGRTEAFF. CDR3 nucleotides: TGCGCCAGCAGCCAACTAGGCCTCATCGGCCGCACTGAAGCTTTCTTT.

The chain carries TRBV28 and TRBJ1-2, with D hard to call. V was trimmed by 2 bases and J by 0 bases, leaving 16 bases between them. Germline lookup yields CDR1 MDHEN and CDR2 SYDVKM. The CDR3 covers 17 residues. The DNA for the CDR3 is TGTGCCAGCAGTTTAGCGGGATCGGGGATCCCTAACTATGGCTACACCTTC. Residues: CASSLAGSGIPNYGYTF.

As to this clone: Other nucleotide sequences in the sample specify the same CDR3. The rearrangement joins TRBV2 to TRBJ2-2; tentative D call: TRBD1 (5 bases). The CDR3 extends over 15 amino acids. Trimming removed 4 bases at V and 1 base at J, with 10 bases between. Germline lookup yields CDR1 SNHLY and CDR2 FYNNEI. This CDR3 reads CASSVGRVNTGELFF. The CDR3 region has the DNA TGTGCCAGCAGTGTTGGCAGGGTGAACACCGGGGAGCTGTTTTTT.

The chain couples TRBV14 to TRBJ1-1, with a weak D call TRBD1 (5 bases). CDR1 is SGHDN, CDR2 FVKESK, per germline. The V gene lost 3 bases and the J gene lost 5 bases, with 10 bases spanning the gap. CDR3 length equals 13 residues. The chain's CDR3 is CASSQGPGTEAFF. The CDR3 DNA is TGTGCCAGCAGCCAGGGACCAGGGACTGAAGCTTTCTTT.

Here the CDR3 reads CASSDLYGYTF. In DNA form, the CDR3 reads TGCGCCAGCAGTGACCTCTATGGCTACACCTTC. The chain joins TRBV10-2 to TRBJ1-2; D gene uncertain. In germline, CDR1 is WSHSY, CDR2 SAAADI. CDR3 length: 11 residues. V was clipped by 3 bases and J by 4 bases, with 3 bases between them.

CDR3 in DNA: TGTGCCAGTAGTATAGACCCGAAAGCGAGGAGAGGCTACACCTTC. It is translated as CASSIDPKARRGYTF. The chain joins TRBV19 to TRBJ1-2; no clear D gene. V was cut by 0 bases and J by 8 bases, with 16 bases left in between. The CDR3 length is 15 residues. Germline V gives CDR1 LNHDA, CDR2 SQIVND (reference sequence).

This clone was recorded once. The V and J genes are TRBV4-3 and TRBJ2-7; D is ambiguous. Germline values: CDR1 LGHNA, CDR2 YSLEER. V was shortened by 9 bases and J by 6 bases, with 6 bases between the two germline ends. The CDR3 totals 9 residues. The CDR3 nucleotides are TGCGCCAGGTTCCGCGAGCAGTACTTC. Encoded protein: CARFREQYF.

The chain links TRBV5-8 to TRBJ2-3, with 10 bases matching TRBD2. CDR3 size: 15 residues. Germline CDR1 and CDR2: SGHTS and YDEGEE. V shed 0 bases and J 3 bases; nucleotides not matched to a gene: 1. As DNA, the CDR3 is TGTGCCAGCAGCTTGGCACTAGCGGGGACAGATACGCAGTATTTT. This sequence encodes CASSLALAGTDTQYF.

This chain joins TRBV5-6 and TRBJ2-2, with D hard to call. The V and J ends lost 2 bases and 1 base respectively, with 6 bases between them. The germline V gene encodes CDR1 SGHDT and CDR2 YYEEEE. CDR3 size: 14 residues. CDR3 bases: TGTGCCAGCAGCTTAGGTCAGAACACCGGGGAGCTGTTTTTT. Amino acids: CASSLGQNTGELFF.

This chain connects TRBV29-1 to TRBJ1-1; weak D call: TRBD1 (5 bases). V was trimmed by 4 bases and J by 5 bases, leaving 17 bases between them. Germline loops: CDR1 SQVTM, CDR2 ANQGSEA. The CDR3 loop spans 14 amino acids. The CDR3 DNA reads TGCAGCGTTGCCAGGAGAGAGGGGTGGACTGAAGCTTTCTTT. As protein: CSVARREGWTEAFF.

This clone was seen just once. CDR3 DNA sequence: TGCGCCAGCAGCCCCGACAGTTCTAACTATGGCTACACCTTC. It encodes CASSPDSSNYGYTF. The gene calls are TRBV5-1 and TRBJ1-2, with D perhaps TRBD1 (5 bases). With 4 bases removed from V and 0 bases from J, the gap between germline ends came to 10 bases. Looked up from germline, CDR1 is SGHRS and CDR2 is YFSETQ. The CDR3 consists of 14 residues.

The chain joins TRBV9 to TRBJ1-1, with D tentatively TRBD1 (5 bases). Germline loops: CDR1 SGDLS, CDR2 YYNGEE. The CDR3 sequence is 13 residues long. V lost 4 bases to trimming and J lost 8 bases, with 15 bases between them. CDR3 protein: CASSPGGKNEAFF. The CDR3, as DNA: TGTGCCAGCAGCCCCGGGGGGAAGAACGAAGCTTTCTTT.

The chain combines TRBV15 with TRBJ2-7; 8 bases align to TRBD1. Trimming removed 6 bases from V and 2 bases from J; junction bases left unmatched: 6. This CDR3 is built from 14 residues. CDR1 and CDR2 (germline): LNHNV, YYDKDF (reference sequence). The CDR3 nucleotides are TGTGCCACCAGTTGGGGACAGGCGGCCTACGAGCAGTACTTC. Protein sequence: CATSWGQAAYEQYF.